Listed below are T cell receptor beta chains from one sample, sequenced in a study of shared clonotypes between healthy human individuals. Measured with immunoSEQ multiplex PCR; TCRdb has only the in-frame clones, and not every one. The sample holds just over 2,000,000 clones, around 95% seen once. The specimen sequenced was naive CD4+ T cells sorted from blood. The receptors stem from a man between 18 and 35 years old in good health. Each CDR3 is given with its conserved first and last residue. The order of the fields is V gene, D gene, J gene, clone size, CDR3 DNA, CDR3 protein. D genes are given only for firm matches. Size tells how often a clone was seen (once, few, many) or the class of an expanded clone, and some rows leave it out.

>TRBV2|NA|TRBJ2-1|once
TGTGCCAGTGGATTACTAGCTCCCCGGGGTGAGCAGTTCTTC
CASGLLAPRGEQFF
>TRBV7-2|NA|TRBJ1-6|NA
TGTGCCAGCAGCTTAGGCAGTGTGTATTCCCCCCTCCACTTT
CASSLGSVYSPLHF
>TRBV28|TRBD1|TRBJ2-1|NA
TGTGCCAGCAGTGCCCTCCGGACAGGGGAAGGCGATGAGCAGTTCTTC
CASSALRTGEGDEQFF
>TRBV7-7|NA|TRBJ2-5|once
TGTGCTAGCAGCTTAGGGGCAACCCAAGAGACCCAGTACTTC
CASSLGATQETQYF
>TRBV30|NA|TRBJ2-1|NA
TGTGCCTGGAGTGTAACCAGTAACCCCTACAAGGAGCAGTTCTTC
CAWSVTSNPYKEQFF
>TRBV6-6|NA|TRBJ2-5|once
TGTGCCAGCAGTTCACAGGGCCTTCAAGAGACCCAGTACTTC
CASSSQGLQETQYF
>TRBV5-6|NA|TRBJ1-3|NA
TGTGCCAGCAGCCTCCTCGGAGTTGGTGGAAACACCATATATTTT
CASSLLGVGGNTIYF
>TRBV19|NA|TRBJ2-1|NA
TGTGCCAGTAGTCCCGAAGGGGTTTCCTACAATGAGCAGTTCTTC
CASSPEGVSYNEQFF
>TRBV28|NA|TRBJ2-7|once
TGTGCCAGCAGCCGTAGCGGCTCCTACGAGCAGTACTTC
CASSRSGSYEQYF
>TRBV7-9|NA|TRBJ2-6|NA
TGTGCCAGCAGCTTAGGGGGCAGTGGCTCTGGGGCCAACGTCCTGACTTTC
CASSLGGSGSGANVLTF
>TRBV6-1|NA|TRBJ2-3|NA
TGTGCCAGCGGGTCAGGGGGGGATACGCAGTATTTT
CASGSGGDTQYF
>TRBV5-6|TRBD1|TRBJ2-3|NA
TGTGCCAGCAGCCCAGGACAGGGCCGCACAGATACGCAGTATTTT
CASSPGQGRTDTQYF
>TRBV5-6|TRBD1|TRBJ2-2|once
TGTGCCAGCAGCTGGGGGACAGGGAATACCGGGGAGCTGTTTTTT
CASSWGTGNTGELFF
>TRBV7-8|TRBD2|TRBJ2-3|NA
TGTGCCAGCAGCCCACGACTAGCGGGAGGCCAGGATACGCAGTATTTT
CASSPRLAGGQDTQYF
>TRBV6-1|TRBD2|TRBJ2-7|NA
TGTGCCAGCAGTGTCCCTAGCGGGACAAGCTCCTACGAGCAGTACTTC
CASSVPSGTSSYEQYF
>TRBV2|TRBD2|TRBJ2-2|once
TGTGCCAGCAGTTTCAGCGGGGTAAACACCGGGGAGCTGTTTTTT
CASSFSGVNTGELFF
>TRBV10-3|NA|TRBJ1-2|NA
TGTGCCATCAGTGATAACAGGTTCGACGGCTACACCTTC
CAISDNRFDGYTF